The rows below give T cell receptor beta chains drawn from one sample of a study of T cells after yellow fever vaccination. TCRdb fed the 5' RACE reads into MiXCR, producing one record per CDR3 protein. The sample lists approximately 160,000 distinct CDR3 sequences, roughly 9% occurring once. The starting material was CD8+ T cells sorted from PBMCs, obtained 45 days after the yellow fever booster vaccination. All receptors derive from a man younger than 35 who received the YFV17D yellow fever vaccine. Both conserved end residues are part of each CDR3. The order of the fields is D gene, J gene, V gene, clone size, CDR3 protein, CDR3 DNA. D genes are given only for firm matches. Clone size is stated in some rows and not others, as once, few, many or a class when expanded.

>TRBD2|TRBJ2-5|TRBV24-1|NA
CATSESGGSLSQYF
TGTGCCACCAGTGAGAGCGGGGGGTCTTTGTCCCAGTACTTC
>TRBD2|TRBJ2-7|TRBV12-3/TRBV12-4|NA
CASSQSGGVYEQYF
TGTGCCAGCAGCCAGAGCGGGGGCGTATACGAGCAGTACTTC
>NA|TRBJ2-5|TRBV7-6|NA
CASSLAGEDRETQYF
TGTGCCAGCAGCTTAGCGGGGGAAGATCGGGAGACCCAGTACTTC
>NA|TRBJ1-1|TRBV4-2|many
CASSQEKTGYTEAFF
TGTGCCAGCAGCCAAGAGAAAACAGGGTACACTGAAGCTTTCTTT
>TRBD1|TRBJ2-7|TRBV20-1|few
CSARGTGWEQYF
TGCAGTGCTAGAGGGACAGGGTGGGAGCAGTACTTC
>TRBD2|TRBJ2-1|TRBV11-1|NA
CASSGMGLGGESYNEQFF
TGTGCCAGCAGCGGAATGGGATTGGGGGGGGAATCCTACAATGAGCAGTTCTTC
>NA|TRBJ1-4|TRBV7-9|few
CASSLDLSGNEKLFF
TGTGCCAGCAGCTTAGATCTCAGCGGAAATGAAAAACTGTTTTTT
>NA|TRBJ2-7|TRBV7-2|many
CASSSVSYEQYF
TGTGCCAGCAGCTCTGTCTCCTACGAGCAGTACTTC
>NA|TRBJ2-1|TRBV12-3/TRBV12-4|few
CASDSTQRDEQFF
TGTGCCAGCGACAGCACCCAAAGGGATGAGCAGTTCTTC
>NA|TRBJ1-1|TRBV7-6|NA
CASSLGPGEAEAFF
TGTGCCAGCAGCTTAGGGCCAGGGGAGGCTGAAGCTTTCTTT
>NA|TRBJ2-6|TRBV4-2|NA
CASSQESAGANVLTF
TGTGCCAGCAGCCAAGAGTCGGCTGGGGCCAACGTCCTGACTTTC
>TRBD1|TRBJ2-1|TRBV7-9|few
CATQGAAYNEQFF
TGTGCCACCCAGGGGGCGGCCTACAATGAGCAGTTCTTC
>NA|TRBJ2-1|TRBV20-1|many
CSARDGRGPYNEQFF
TGCAGTGCTAGAGATGGACGGGGACCCTACAATGAGCAGTTCTTC
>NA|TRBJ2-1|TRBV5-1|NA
CASSPMGDFTNEQFF
TGCGCCAGCAGCCCCATGGGGGACTTTACCAATGAGCAGTTCTTC
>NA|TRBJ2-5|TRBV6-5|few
CASKDRNQETQYF
TGTGCCAGCAAGGACAGAAACCAAGAGACCCAGTACTTC
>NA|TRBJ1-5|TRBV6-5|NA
CASSYKWRGGQPQHF
TGTGCCAGCAGTTACAAGTGGAGGGGAGGGCAGCCCCAGCATTTT
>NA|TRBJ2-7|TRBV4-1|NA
CASSGQTGEQYF
TGCGCCAGCAGCGGACAGACGGGGGAACAGTACTTC
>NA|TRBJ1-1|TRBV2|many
CASSERGGEKNTEAFF
TGTGCCAGCAGTGAAAGGGGGGGGGAAAAGAACACTGAAGCTTTCTTT
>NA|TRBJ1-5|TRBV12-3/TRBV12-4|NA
CASSPQATPQHF
TGTGCCAGCAGTCCACAGGCTACGCCCCAGCATTTT
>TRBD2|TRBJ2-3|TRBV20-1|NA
CSALPSTSLVDTQYF
TGCAGTGCCTTACCGTCGACTAGCTTGGTGGATACGCAGTATTTT
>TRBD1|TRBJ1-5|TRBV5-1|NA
CASSLQGGAGKPQHF
TGCGCCAGCAGCTTACAAGGGGGCGCGGGGAAGCCCCAGCATTTT
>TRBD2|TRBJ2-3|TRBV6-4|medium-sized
CASSETSGGTDTQYF
TGTGCCAGCAGTGAGACTAGCGGGGGCACAGATACGCAGTATTTT
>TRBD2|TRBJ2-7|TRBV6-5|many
CASSSPGERGIYEQYF
TGTGCCAGCAGTAGCCCGGGTGAGCGGGGGATCTACGAGCAGTACTTC
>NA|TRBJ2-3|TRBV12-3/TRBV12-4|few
CASSFPEGDTQYF
TGTGCCAGCAGTTTCCCTGAGGGAGATACGCAGTATTTT
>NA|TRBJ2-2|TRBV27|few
CASSSGYEELFF
TGTGCCAGCAGTTCAGGGTATGAGGAGCTGTTTTTT
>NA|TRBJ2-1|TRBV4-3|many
CASSQDRQALYNEQFF
TGCGCCAGCAGCCAAGATCGGCAGGCACTCTACAATGAGCAGTTCTTC
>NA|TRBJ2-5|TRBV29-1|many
CSVRQRETQYF
TGCAGCGTTAGACAGAGGGAGACCCAGTACTTC
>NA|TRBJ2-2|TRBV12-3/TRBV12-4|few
CASTARGGPAGELFF
TGTGCCAGCACCGCCAGGGGGGGGCCGGCCGGGGAGCTGTTTTTT
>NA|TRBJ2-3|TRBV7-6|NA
CASSPRHTSTDTQYF
TGTGCCAGCAGCCCCCGACACACTAGCACAGATACGCAGTATTTT
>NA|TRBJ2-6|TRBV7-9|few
CASSFSPLGRRSGANVLTF
TGTGCCAGCAGCTTTTCCCCTCTAGGCCGCCGCTCTGGGGCCAACGTCCTGACTTTC
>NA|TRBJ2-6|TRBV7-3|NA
CASSVPSGANVLTF
TGTGCCAGCAGCGTCCCTTCTGGGGCCAACGTCCTGACTTTC
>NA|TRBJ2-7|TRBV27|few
CASSPAGLSYEQYF
TGTGCCAGCAGCCCGGCAGGGTTATCCTACGAGCAGTACTTC
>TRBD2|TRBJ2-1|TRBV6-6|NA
CASSYSLGGGYNEQFF
TGTGCCAGCAGTTACTCGCTCGGGGGGGGATACAATGAGCAGTTCTTC
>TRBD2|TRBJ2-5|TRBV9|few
CASSPQGGVQETQYF
TGTGCCAGCAGCCCCCAGGGAGGGGTTCAAGAGACCCAGTACTTC
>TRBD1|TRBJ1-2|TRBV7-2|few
CASSLETGSWGYTF
TGTGCCAGCAGCTTAGAGACAGGGTCTTGGGGCTACACCTTC
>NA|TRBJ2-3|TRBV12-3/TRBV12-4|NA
CASSFVGLRDTQYF
TGTGCCAGCAGTTTTGTAGGGTTGAGAGATACGCAGTATTTT
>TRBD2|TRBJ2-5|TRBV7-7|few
CASSLGALAGSVETQYF
TGTGCCAGCAGCTTAGGGGCTCTAGCGGGGTCGGTAGAGACCCAGTACTTC
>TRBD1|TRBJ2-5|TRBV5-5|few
CASSFGDRQETQYF
TGTGCCAGCAGCTTTGGGGACAGGCAAGAGACCCAGTACTTC
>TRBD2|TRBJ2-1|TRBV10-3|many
CATRTSGESSYNEQFF
TGTGCCACCAGGACTAGCGGGGAAAGCTCCTACAATGAGCAGTTCTTC
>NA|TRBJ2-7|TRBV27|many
CASSLYRTYYEQYF
TGTGCCAGCAGTTTATATAGGACTTACTACGAGCAGTACTTC
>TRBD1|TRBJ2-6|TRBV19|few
CASSTRDRGSAGANVLTF
TGTGCCAGTAGTACCCGAGACAGGGGTTCTGCTGGGGCCAACGTCCTGACTTTC
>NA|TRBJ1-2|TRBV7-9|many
CASSLLADSNYGYTF
TGTGCCAGCAGCCTCTTAGCGGACAGCAACTATGGCTACACCTTC